This T cell receptor beta chain was obtained from a study of CD8 T cells in Susac syndrome. cDNA came from 0.5 to 1 ug RNA primed by random hexamers. The TCR beta CDR3 was amplified by immunoSEQ multiplex PCR across 54 Vbeta, 13 Jbeta. TCRdb reprocessed the immunoSEQ multiplex PCR reads via MiXCR and lists one record per CDR3 protein. Here the sample spans about 430,000 distinct CDR3 sequences, 75% to 90% being singletons. The TEMRA cells underwent FACS enrichment, while the CD8+ and CD4+ T cells underwent negative isolation. V gave up 7 bases and J gave up 1 base, with 11 bases separating them. CDR1 is SEHNR, CDR2 FQNEAQ, per germline (reference sequence). The CDR3 consists of 13 residues.

The rearrangement uses TRBV7-9 and TRBJ2-7; D ambiguous. The origin of this receptor is a human donor with multiple sclerosis. Sequenced: CD8+ T cells from PBMCs. The CDR3, as DNA: TGTGCCAGCACCATGGGCCAATCCTACGAGCAGTACTTC. Translation gives CASTMGQSYEQYF.